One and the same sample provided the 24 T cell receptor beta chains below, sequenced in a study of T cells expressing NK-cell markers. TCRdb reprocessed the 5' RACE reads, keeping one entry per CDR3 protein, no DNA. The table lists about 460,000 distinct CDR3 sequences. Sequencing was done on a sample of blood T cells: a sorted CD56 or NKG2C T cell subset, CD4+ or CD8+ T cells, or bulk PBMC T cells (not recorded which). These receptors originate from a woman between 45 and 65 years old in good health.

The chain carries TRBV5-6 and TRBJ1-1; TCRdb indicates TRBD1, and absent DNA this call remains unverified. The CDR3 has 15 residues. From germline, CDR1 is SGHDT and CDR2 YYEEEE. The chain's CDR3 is CASSLVTVRNTEAFF.

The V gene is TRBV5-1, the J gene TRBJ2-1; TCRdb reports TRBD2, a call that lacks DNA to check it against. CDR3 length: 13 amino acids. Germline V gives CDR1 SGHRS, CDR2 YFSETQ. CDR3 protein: CASSQADYNEQFF. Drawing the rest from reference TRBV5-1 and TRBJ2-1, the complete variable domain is KAGVTQTPRYLIKTRGQQVTLSCSPISGHRSVSWYQQTPGQGLQFLFEYFSETQRNKGNFPGRFSGRQFSNSRSEMNVSTLELGDSALYLCASSQADYNEQFFGPGTRLTVL.

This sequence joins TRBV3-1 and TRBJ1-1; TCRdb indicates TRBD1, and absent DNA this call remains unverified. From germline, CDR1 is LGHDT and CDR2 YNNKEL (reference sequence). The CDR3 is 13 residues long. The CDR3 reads CASSSGTGKEAFF.

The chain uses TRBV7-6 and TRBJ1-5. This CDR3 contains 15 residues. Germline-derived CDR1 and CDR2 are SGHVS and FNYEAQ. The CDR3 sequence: CASSLSLGSHQPQHF.

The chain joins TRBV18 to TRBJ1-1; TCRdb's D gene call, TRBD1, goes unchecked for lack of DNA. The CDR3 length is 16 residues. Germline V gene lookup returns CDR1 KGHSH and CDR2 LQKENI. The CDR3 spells CASSPILQTVNTEAFF.

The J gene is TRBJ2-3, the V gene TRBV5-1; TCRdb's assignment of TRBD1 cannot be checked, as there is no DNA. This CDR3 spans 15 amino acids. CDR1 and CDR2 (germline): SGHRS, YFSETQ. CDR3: CASSLAGRSTDTQYF.

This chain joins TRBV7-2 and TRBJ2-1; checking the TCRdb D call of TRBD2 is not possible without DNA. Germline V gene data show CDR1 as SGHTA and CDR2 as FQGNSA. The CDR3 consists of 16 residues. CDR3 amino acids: CASKGTSLSFYNEQFF.

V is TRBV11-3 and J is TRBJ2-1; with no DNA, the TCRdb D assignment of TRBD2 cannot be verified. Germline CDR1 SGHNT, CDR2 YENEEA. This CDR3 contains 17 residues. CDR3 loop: CASSPPWGSGRSHEQFF. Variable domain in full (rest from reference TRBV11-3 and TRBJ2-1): EAGVVQSPRYKIIEKKQPVAFWCNPISGHNTLYWYLQNLGQGPELLIRYENEEAVDDSQLPKDRFSAERLKGVDSTLKIQPAELGDSAVYLCASSPPWGSGRSHEQFFGPGTRLTVL.

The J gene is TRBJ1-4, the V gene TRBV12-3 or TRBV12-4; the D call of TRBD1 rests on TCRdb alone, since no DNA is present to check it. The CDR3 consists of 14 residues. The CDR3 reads CASSLVGGGEKLFF.

CDR3 in amino acids: CASSLDDRVVKTQYF. The J gene is TRBJ2-5, the V gene TRBV11-3; TCRdb's D call of TRBD1 is untestable without DNA. The germline gives CDR1 SGHNT, CDR2 YENEEA. CDR3 size: 15 residues.

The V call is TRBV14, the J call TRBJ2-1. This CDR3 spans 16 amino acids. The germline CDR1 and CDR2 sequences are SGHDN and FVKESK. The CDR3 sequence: CASSQDLASPLNEQFF.

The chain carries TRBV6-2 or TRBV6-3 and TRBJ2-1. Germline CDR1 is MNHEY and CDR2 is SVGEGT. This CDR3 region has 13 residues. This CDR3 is CASTSSSYNEQFF.

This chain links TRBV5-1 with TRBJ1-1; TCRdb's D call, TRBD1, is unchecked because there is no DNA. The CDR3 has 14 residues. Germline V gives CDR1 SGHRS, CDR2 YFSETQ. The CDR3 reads CASSRDLGDTEAFF. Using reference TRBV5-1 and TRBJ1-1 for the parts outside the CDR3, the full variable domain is KAGVTQTPRYLIKTRGQQVTLSCSPISGHRSVSWYQQTPGQGLQFLFEYFSETQRNKGNFPGRFSGRQFSNSRSEMNVSTLELGDSALYLCASSRDLGDTEAFFGQGTRLTVV.

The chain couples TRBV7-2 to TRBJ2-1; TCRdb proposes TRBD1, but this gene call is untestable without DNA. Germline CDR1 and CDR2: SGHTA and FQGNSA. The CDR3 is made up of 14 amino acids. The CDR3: CASSQRVGDNEQFF.

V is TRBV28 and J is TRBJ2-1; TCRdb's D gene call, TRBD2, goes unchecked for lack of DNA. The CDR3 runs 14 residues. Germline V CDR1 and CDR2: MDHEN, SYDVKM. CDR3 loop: CASSPGTSINEQFF.

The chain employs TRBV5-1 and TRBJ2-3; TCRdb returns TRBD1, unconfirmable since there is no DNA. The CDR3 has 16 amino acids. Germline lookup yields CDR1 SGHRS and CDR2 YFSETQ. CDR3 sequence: CASSPMTGSHGGTQYF.

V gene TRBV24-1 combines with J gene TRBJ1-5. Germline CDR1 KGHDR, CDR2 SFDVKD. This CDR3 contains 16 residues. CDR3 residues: CATSDRGVGSNQPQHF.

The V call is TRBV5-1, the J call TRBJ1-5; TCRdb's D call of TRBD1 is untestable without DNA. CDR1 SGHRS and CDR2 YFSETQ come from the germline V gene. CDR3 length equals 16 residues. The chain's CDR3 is CASSPRTATSNQPQHF.

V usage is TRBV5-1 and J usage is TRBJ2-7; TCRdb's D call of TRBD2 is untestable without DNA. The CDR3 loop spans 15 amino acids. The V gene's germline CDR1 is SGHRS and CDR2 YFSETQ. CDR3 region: CASSLSGRDSYEQYF.

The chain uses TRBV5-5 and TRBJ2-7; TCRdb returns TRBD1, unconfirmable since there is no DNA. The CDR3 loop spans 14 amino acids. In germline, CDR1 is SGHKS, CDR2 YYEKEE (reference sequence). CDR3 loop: CASSWRTGTYEQYF. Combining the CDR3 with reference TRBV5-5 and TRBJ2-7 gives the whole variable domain DAGVTQSPTHLIKTRGQQVTLRCSPISGHKSVSWYQQVLGQGPQFIFQYYEKEERGRGNFPDRFSARQFPNYSSELNVNALLLGDSALYLCASSWRTGTYEQYFGPGTRLTVT.

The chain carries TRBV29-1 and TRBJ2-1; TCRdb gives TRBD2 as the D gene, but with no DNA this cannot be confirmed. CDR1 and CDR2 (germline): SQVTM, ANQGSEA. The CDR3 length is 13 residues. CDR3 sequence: CSVLLGFYNEQFF.

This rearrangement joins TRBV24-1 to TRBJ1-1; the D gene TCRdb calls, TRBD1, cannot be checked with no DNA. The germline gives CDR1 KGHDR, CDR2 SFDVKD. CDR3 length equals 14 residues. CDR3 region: CATRGTGGGSEAFF.

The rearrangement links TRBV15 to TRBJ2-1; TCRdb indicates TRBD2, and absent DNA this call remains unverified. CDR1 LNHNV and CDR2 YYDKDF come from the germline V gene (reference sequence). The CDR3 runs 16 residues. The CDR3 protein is CATSRGTSGRDNEQFF.

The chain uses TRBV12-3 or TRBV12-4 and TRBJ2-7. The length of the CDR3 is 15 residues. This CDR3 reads CASSLHPTGAYEQYF.